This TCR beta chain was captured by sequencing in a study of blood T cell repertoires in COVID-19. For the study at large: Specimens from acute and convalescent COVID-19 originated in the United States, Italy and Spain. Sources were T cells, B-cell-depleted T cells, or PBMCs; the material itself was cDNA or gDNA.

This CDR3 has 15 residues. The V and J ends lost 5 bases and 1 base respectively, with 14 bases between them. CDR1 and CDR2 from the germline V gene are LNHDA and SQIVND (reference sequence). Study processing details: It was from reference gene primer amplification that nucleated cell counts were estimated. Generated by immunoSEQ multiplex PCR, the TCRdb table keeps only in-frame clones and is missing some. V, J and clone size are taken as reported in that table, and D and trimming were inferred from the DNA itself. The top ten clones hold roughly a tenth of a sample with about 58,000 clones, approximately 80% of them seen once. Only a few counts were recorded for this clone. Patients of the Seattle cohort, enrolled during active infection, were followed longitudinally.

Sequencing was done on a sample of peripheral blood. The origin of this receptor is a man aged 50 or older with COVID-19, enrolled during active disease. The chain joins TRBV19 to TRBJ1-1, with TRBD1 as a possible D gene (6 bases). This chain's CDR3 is CASSSYRDKNTEAFF. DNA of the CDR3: TGTGCCAGTAGTTCGTACCGGGACAAGAACACTGAAGCTTTCTTT.